This T cell receptor (beta chain) was recovered during a study of blood T cell repertoires in COVID-19. This CDR3 is built from 17 residues. The germline gives CDR1 LNHDA, CDR2 SQIVND (reference sequence). With V trimmed by 2 bases and J by 4 bases, 12 bases remained unmatched. Measured with immunoSEQ multiplex PCR; TCRdb has only the in-frame clones, and not every one. This sample yields around 200,000 clones, of which 83% are seen a single time; 2% to 3% belongs to the top ten. This rearrangement joins TRBV19 to TRBJ1-2; 8 bases are a match to TRBD1. This receptor was obtained from a woman between 40 and 55 years old with active or convalescent COVID-19. Source material: peripheral blood. The CDR3 DNA reads TGTGCCAGTAGTATATCCCCTGGACAGGGAGGGGGCTATGGCTACACCTTC. Translated, it gives CASSISPGQGGGYGYTF.